These 18 T cell receptor beta chains were all obtained from the same sample, sequenced in a study of blood T cell repertoires in COVID-19. Assay: immunoSEQ multiplex PCR; the TCRdb copy retains only in-frame clones and omits some. This sample has around 280,000 clones; roughly 90% occur once, and the top ten carry about 11%. The sequencing sample was made of peripheral blood. All receptors come from a woman in her twenties or thirties with COVID-19, enrolled during active disease.

The CDR3 loop is CASSYTGLAGAGELFF. The DNA for the CDR3 is TGCGCCAGCAGCTATACGGGACTAGCGGGAGCCGGGGAGCTGTTTTTT. This chain joins TRBV5-1 and TRBJ2-2, with 14 nucleotides matching TRBD2. Trimming removed 3 bases from V and 6 bases from J; junction bases left unmatched: 4. The CDR3 contains 16 residues. From germline, CDR1 is SGHRS and CDR2 YFSETQ.

The genes are TRBV7-2 and TRBJ1-4; maybe TRBD1 (5 bases). The CDR3 covers 14 residues. Trimming left V 2 bases short and J 7 bases short, with 11 bases between. CDR1 SGHTA and CDR2 FQGNSA come from the germline V gene. This CDR3 reads CASSLLARAEKLFF. DNA of the CDR3: TGTGCCAGCAGCTTACTCGCCAGGGCTGAAAAACTGTTTTTT.

V usage is TRBV6-2 or TRBV6-3 and J usage is TRBJ2-1, with 9 bases identical to TRBD2. CDR3 length equals 15 residues. Unmatched junction bases numbered 9, after V lost 7 bases and J lost 5 bases. Germline lookup yields CDR1 MNHEY and CDR2 SVGEGT. CDR3 nucleotide sequence: TGTGCCAGCACTTCCTCCCGACTAGCGGACAATGAGCAGTTCTTC. Translation gives CASTSSRLADNEQFF.

The chain employs TRBV28 and TRBJ2-7; the match to TRBD1 covers 9 bases. The CDR3 runs to 14 residues. Germline loops: CDR1 MDHEN, CDR2 SYDVKM. Trimming at V came to 4 bases and at J to 5 bases, leaving 6 bases not matched to a gene. The CDR3 reads CASSYGTGLNEQYF. Written as DNA, the CDR3 is TGTGCCAGCAGTTACGGGACAGGGCTCAACGAGCAGTACTTC.

This chain connects TRBV11-2 to TRBJ1-4, with D possibly being TRBD1 (6 bases). Germline CDR1 and CDR2: SGHAT and FQNNGV. V was trimmed by 7 bases and J by 10 bases, leaving 16 bases between them. The CDR3 runs 13 residues. The CDR3 DNA reads as TGTGCCAGCACCTCCTGGGGGCTGGGAAAACTGTTTTTT. It specifies CASTSWGLGKLFF.

The rearrangement links TRBV7-6 to TRBJ2-7, with 7 bases matching TRBD2. Germline trimming cut 5 bases from V and 5 bases from J; bases unmatched to any gene: 9. Germline V lookup: CDR1 SGHVS, CDR2 FNYEAQ. CDR3 size: 14 residues. CDR3 in amino acids: CASSPREGIHEQYF. CDR3 nucleotide sequence: TGTGCCAGCAGCCCTAGGGAGGGGATCCACGAGCAGTACTTC.

The rearrangement links TRBV3-1 (or the pseudogene TRBV3-2) to TRBJ1-4; D is unresolved. The CDR3 totals 12 residues. Germline assignment: CDR1 LGHDT and CDR2 YNNKEL (reference sequence). Trimming removed 3 bases at V and 8 bases at J, with 7 bases between. The CDR3 region is CASSQRREKLFF. CDR3 nucleotides: TGTGCCAGCAGCCAGCGCAGGGAAAAACTGTTTTTT.

The chain couples TRBV5-1 to TRBJ2-3; perhaps TRBD2 as D (6 bases). Trimming cost V 3 bases and J 4 bases, with 9 bases left between them. Per the germline V gene, CDR1 is SGHRS and CDR2 is YFSETQ. This CDR3 region has 13 residues. The CDR3 is CASSSGLSDTQYF. Written as DNA, the CDR3 is TGCGCCAGCAGCTCGGGACTTTCAGATACGCAGTATTTT. The full variable domain, completed using reference TRBV5-1 and TRBJ2-3, is KAGVTQTPRYLIKTRGQQVTLSCSPISGHRSVSWYQQTPGQGLQFLFEYFSETQRNKGNFPGRFSGRQFSNSRSEMNVSTLELGDSALYLCASSSGLSDTQYFGPGTRLTVL.

This chain connects TRBV10-2 to TRBJ1-6; no firm D call. The germline CDR1 and CDR2 sequences are WSHSY and SAAADI. Between the trimmed V and J ends, which lost 11 bases and 6 bases, there was a span of 11 bases. The CDR3 runs 12 residues. In nucleotides, the CDR3 is TGCGCCTCTAAAGAGGGTAATTCACCCCTCCACTTT. It specifies CASKEGNSPLHF.

V gene TRBV5-1 combines with J gene TRBJ2-3; TRBD2 might be the D (5 bases). The CDR3 contains 14 residues. The V end was cut by 2 bases, the J end by 3 bases, with 10 bases between. The germline V gene encodes CDR1 SGHRS and CDR2 YFSETQ. The CDR3: CASSFGDRTDTQYF. DNA of the CDR3: TGCGCCAGCAGCTTCGGGGATAGGACAGATACGCAGTATTTT.

V usage is TRBV2 and J usage is TRBJ2-3; 8 bases line up with TRBD2. With 8 bases clipped from V and 1 base from J, the junction kept 8 bases outside the gene matches. The CDR3 extends over 15 amino acids. Germline V CDR1 and CDR2: SNHLY, FYNNEI. CDR3 nucleotides: TGTGCCAGCCAAGATAGCGGGACTGGCACAGATACGCAGTATTTT. Translation: CASQDSGTGTDTQYF.

A single count supports this clone. The CDR3 sequence is CASSVVAVGYNEQFF. The CDR3 bases are TGTGCCAGCAGCGTAGTAGCGGTAGGTTACAATGAGCAGTTCTTC. This chain uses TRBV9 with TRBJ2-1; weak D call: TRBD2 (6 bases). The CDR3 is made up of 15 amino acids. From germline, CDR1 is SGDLS and CDR2 YYNGEE. V lost 0 bases and J 4 bases, leaving 11 bases between the germline ends.

V usage is TRBV4-1 and J usage is TRBJ2-7; TRBD2 aligns across 7 bases. V lost 2 bases, J lost 7 bases, and 14 bases stayed unmatched. Germline assignment: CDR1 MGHRA and CDR2 YSYEKL. The CDR3 contains 16 residues. This chain's CDR3 is CASSQLGGRADWEQYF. CDR3 in DNA: TGCGCCAGCAGCCAATTGGGAGGGAGGGCCGATTGGGAGCAGTACTTC.

The rearrangement links TRBV6-4 to TRBJ2-7, with TRBD2 identical over 16 bases. Trimming took 7 bases from V and 2 from J; bases not matched to a gene: 8. This CDR3 comprises 17 residues. Germline V gene sequence: CDR1 MRHNA, CDR2 SNTAGT. The chain's CDR3 is CASTGLAGGGPPYEQYF. The CDR3 bases are TGTGCCAGCACGGGACTAGCGGGAGGGGGGCCACCCTACGAGCAGTACTTC.

The rearrangement joins TRBV28 to TRBJ1-3, with D hard to call. Germline loops: CDR1 MDHEN, CDR2 SYDVKM. V gave up 6 bases and J gave up 6 bases, with 12 bases separating them. This CDR3 is built from 13 residues. DNA of the CDR3: TGTGCCAGCAGACATGTCGAGGAAAACACCATATATTTT. Protein sequence: CASRHVEENTIYF.

The chain carries TRBV5-4 and TRBJ2-7; D is unresolved. Per the germline V gene, CDR1 is SGHNT and CDR2 is YYREEE (reference sequence). The CDR3 is 14 amino acids. Deletions cut 0 bases from V and 2 bases from J, with 9 bases between. Here the CDR3 DNA reads TGTGCCAGCAGCTTGGATGGAGCCGCCTACGAGCAGTACTTC. Translation gives CASSLDGAAYEQYF. Full variable domain (outside the CDR3, taken from reference TRBV5-4 and TRBJ2-7): ETGVTQSPTHLIKTRGQQVTLRCSSQSGHNTVSWYQQALGQGPQFIFQYYREEENGRGNFPPRFSGLQFPNYSSELNVNALELDDSALYLCASSLDGAAYEQYFGPGTRLTVT.

The chain carries TRBV4-1 and TRBJ2-7, with 8 bases identical to TRBD1. CDR1 and CDR2 from the germline V gene are MGHRA and YSYEKL. The CDR3 is 16 amino acids. Trimming at V came to 3 bases and at J to 1 base, leaving 8 bases not matched to a gene. The CDR3 reads CASSHRSGQDSYEQYF. The CDR3 DNA sequence: TGCGCCAGCAGCCATCGATCGGGACAGGATTCCTACGAGCAGTACTTC.

As for this clone: The sample contains more than one DNA sequence encoding this CDR3. The chain has TRBV6-5 and TRBJ1-4, with D possibly matching TRBD1 (5 bases). V lost 6 bases and J lost 7, with 18 bases in between. The CDR3 has 15 residues. CDR1 MNHEY and CDR2 SVGAGI come from the germline V gene. The CDR3 region has the DNA TGTGCCAGCAGCCACTCCGGGGGAAGGGGTGAAAAACTGTTTTTT. It translates to CASSHSGGRGEKLFF.